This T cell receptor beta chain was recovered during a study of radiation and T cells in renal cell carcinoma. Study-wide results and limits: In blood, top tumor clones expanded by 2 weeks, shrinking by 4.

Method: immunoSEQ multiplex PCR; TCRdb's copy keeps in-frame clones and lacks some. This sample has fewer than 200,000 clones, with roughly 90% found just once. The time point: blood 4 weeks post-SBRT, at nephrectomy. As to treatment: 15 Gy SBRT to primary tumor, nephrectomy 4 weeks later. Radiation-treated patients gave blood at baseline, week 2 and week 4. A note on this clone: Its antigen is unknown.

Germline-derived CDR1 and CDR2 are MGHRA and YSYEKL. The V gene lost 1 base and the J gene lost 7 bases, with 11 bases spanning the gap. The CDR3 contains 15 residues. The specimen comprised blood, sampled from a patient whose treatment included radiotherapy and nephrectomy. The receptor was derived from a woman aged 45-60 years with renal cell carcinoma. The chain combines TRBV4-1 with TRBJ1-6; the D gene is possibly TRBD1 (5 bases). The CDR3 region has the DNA TGCGCCAGCAGCCAAGGCGAGACAGAAAATTCACCCCTCCACTTT. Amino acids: CASSQGETENSPLHF.